These 26 T cell receptor beta chains share one sample of origin, sequenced in a study of shared clonotypes between healthy human individuals. In the naive CD8 group, cells lacked CD45RO and were positively selected for CCR7, so terminally differentiated effector memory CD45RA+ cells were left out. Profiled with immunoSEQ multiplex PCR; TCRdb holds only in-frame clones, not every one. Among about 2 million clones listed, approximately 95% were seen once. Material: naive CD8+ T cells sorted from blood. The receptor set was obtained from a man younger than 35 in good health.

V usage is TRBV19 and J usage is TRBJ2-7; the match to TRBD2 covers 8 bases. The CDR3 is made up of 13 amino acids. CDR1 LNHDA and CDR2 SQIVND come from the germline V gene (reference sequence). The junction had 2 bases not matched to a gene; V was cut back by 4 bases and J by 3 bases. This chain's CDR3 is CASSNRGGYEQYF. CDR3 nucleotide sequence: TGTGCCAGTAGTAATCGGGGGGGCTACGAGCAGTACTTC.

This clone was recorded only once. The chain joins TRBV4-1 to TRBJ1-1; D remains unclear. Trimming took off 3 bases at V and 1 base at J, with 21 bases between the two ends. Germline assignment: CDR1 MGHRA and CDR2 YSYEKL. This CDR3 region has 18 residues. Written as DNA, the CDR3 is TGCGCCAGCAGCCAGGATCAAGGGATAATTGGCACGAACACTGAAGCTTTCTTT. It codes for CASSQDQGIIGTNTEAFF.

The rearrangement links TRBV7-8 to TRBJ2-5, with 9 bases aligning to TRBD1. With V trimmed by 4 bases and J by 2 bases, 8 bases remained unmatched. This CDR3 comprises 16 residues. Germline V gene data show CDR1 as SGHVS and CDR2 as FQNEAQ. The CDR3 loop is CASSSLPGQGQETQYF. CDR3 sequence (DNA): TGTGCCAGCAGCTCCCTCCCAGGACAGGGGCAAGAGACCCAGTACTTC.

This sequence joins TRBV11-2 and TRBJ2-1; D may be TRBD1 (6 bases). The CDR3 consists of 14 residues. Per germline, CDR1 SGHAT and CDR2 FQNNGV. V lost 5 bases, J lost 7 bases, and 15 bases lay in between. CDR3 DNA: TGTGCCAGCAGCCCGGAACAGGGTCCGAATGAGCAGTTCTTC. As protein: CASSPEQGPNEQFF.

The chain has TRBV27 and TRBJ2-2; 7 bases map to TRBD2. Germline lookup yields CDR1 MNHEY and CDR2 SMNVEV (reference sequence). This CDR3 is 16 amino acids long. The V and J ends lost 1 base and 5 bases, in that order; junction bases with no gene match: 7. CDR3 region: CASSLFLGGGTGELFF. For the CDR3, the DNA is TGTGCCAGCAGTTTATTTCTCGGGGGAGGGACCGGGGAGCTGTTTTTT.

This chain connects TRBV10-3 to TRBJ2-7; a weak D match, TRBD1 (5 bases). V gave up 0 bases and J gave up 2 bases, with 8 bases separating them. The CDR3 length is 14 residues. CDR1 ENHRY and CDR2 SYGVKD come from the germline V gene. CDR3 nucleotide sequence: TGTGCCATCAGTGAGTCCTCGACAGCCTACGAGCAGTACTTC. This codes for CAISESSTAYEQYF.

The chain uses TRBV7-8 and TRBJ2-1; 15 bases are shared with TRBD2. J gave up 0 bases and V 4 bases, and 7 bases lay outside the gene matches. CDR3 length equals 19 residues. CDR1 and CDR2 from the germline V gene are SGHVS and FQNEAQ. The CDR3 DNA sequence: TGTGCCAGCAGCTGGGGACTAGCGGGGGGCCCCCTCTCCTACAATGAGCAGTTCTTC. This gives the protein CASSWGLAGGPLSYNEQFF. The complete variable domain, with remaining parts taken from reference TRBV7-8 and TRBJ2-1, reads GAGVSQSPRYKVAKRGQDVALRCDPISGHVSLFWYQQALGQGPEFLTYFQNEAQLDKSGLPSDRFFAERPEGSVSTLKIQRTQQEDSAVYLCASSWGLAGGPLSYNEQFFGPGTRLTVL.

This chain joins TRBV2 and TRBJ1-1; 8 nucleotides align to TRBD1. The CDR3 has 13 amino acids. Losses at the gene ends were 8 bases for V and 6 bases for J; bases not matched to a gene: 8. From germline, CDR1 is SNHLY and CDR2 FYNNEI. The CDR3 DNA sequence: TGTGCCAGCTTGGCGCAGGGGGCCTCTGAAGCTTTCTTT. It specifies CASLAQGASEAFF.

The V gene is TRBV27, the J gene TRBJ2-7, with D perhaps TRBD1 (6 bases). V shed 3 bases and J shed 6 bases, with 15 bases lying between them. CDR1 is MNHEY, CDR2 SMNVEV, per germline (reference sequence). The CDR3 has 14 amino acids. CDR3 loop: CASSFSRGRSEQYF. The CDR3 nucleotides are TGTGCCAGCAGTTTTTCCAGGGGCCGATCCGAGCAGTACTTC.

The chain combines TRBV27 with TRBJ1-6, with a tentative D call TRBD1 (5 bases). V shed 0 bases and J shed 10 bases, with 13 bases lying between them. CDR1 is MNHEY, CDR2 SMNVEV, per germline (reference sequence). The CDR3 extends over 15 amino acids. Here the CDR3 reads CASSLSVEGISPLHF. The CDR3, as DNA: TGTGCCAGCAGTTTATCGGTGGAGGGGATCTCACCCCTCCACTTT.

The rearrangement links TRBV28 to TRBJ2-5; 13 bases agree with TRBD2. The CDR3 covers 19 residues. V shed 5 bases and J 5 bases; nucleotides not matched to a gene: 17. Germline-derived CDR1 and CDR2 are MDHEN and SYDVKM. CDR3 DNA sequence: TGTGCCAGCAGTCCGGAGACTAGCGGGGGGCCTTTAATTTCGGAGACCCAGTACTTC. Residues: CASSPETSGGPLISETQYF.

The chain has TRBV28 and TRBJ1-6; unclear D gene. CDR3 size: 14 residues. The V end was cut by 2 bases, the J end by 4 bases, with 6 bases between. Per the germline V gene, CDR1 is MDHEN and CDR2 is SYDVKM. The CDR3: CASSLNYYNSPLHF. CDR3 in DNA: TGTGCCAGCAGTTTAAATTATTATAATTCACCCCTCCACTTT.

The V call is TRBV2, the J call TRBJ2-7, with TRBD1 matching over 9 bases. The ends lost 7 bases at V and 2 bases at J; junction bases unmatched: 6. The germline V gene has CDR1 SNHLY and CDR2 FYNNEI. The CDR3 contains 14 residues. CDR3 DNA: TGTGCCAGCACGCACGGACAGGGGACCTACGAGCAGTACTTC. Protein sequence: CASTHGQGTYEQYF.

The chain links TRBV25-1 to TRBJ2-7; 9 bases map to TRBD1. Trimming cost V 4 bases and J 3 bases; bases outside gene matches: 7. The CDR3 loop spans 15 amino acids. Germline CDR1 is MGHDK and CDR2 is SYGVNS. This chain's CDR3 is CASSGGTGTYYEQYF. Here the CDR3 DNA reads TGTGCCAGCAGTGGCGGGACAGGGACTTACTACGAGCAGTACTTC.

The rearrangement joins TRBV5-6 to TRBJ2-4; tentatively, D is TRBD1 (6 bases). V shed 2 bases and J shed 5 bases, with 17 bases lying between them. The CDR3 is 16 residues long. Germline V gene data show CDR1 as SGHDT and CDR2 as YYEEEE. CDR3 sequence: CASSFWTALKENIQYF. The CDR3, as DNA: TGTGCCAGCAGCTTTTGGACAGCCCTTAAGGAAAACATTCAGTACTTC.

For this clone: Within the sample, other DNA sequences also encode this same CDR3. This rearrangement joins TRBV4-3 to TRBJ2-7; the match to TRBD1 covers 8 bases. The germline V gene encodes CDR1 LGHNA and CDR2 YSLEER. V shed 0 bases and J 4 bases; nucleotides not matched to a gene: 5. The CDR3 totals 15 residues. CDR3 sequence reads: CASSQDRGTGYEQYF. Written as DNA, the CDR3 is TGCGCCAGCAGCCAAGATCGAGGGACAGGATACGAGCAGTACTTC.

The V call is TRBV6-5, the J call TRBJ2-1; D gene uncertain. Trimming cost V 0 bases and J 7 bases, with 13 bases left between them. In germline, CDR1 is MNHEY, CDR2 SVGAGI. The CDR3 has 15 residues. The CDR3 region is CASSYSWLDGNEQFF. Here the CDR3 DNA reads TGTGCCAGCAGTTACTCGTGGCTGGACGGGAATGAGCAGTTCTTC.

V usage is TRBV11-2 and J usage is TRBJ2-7; perhaps TRBD2 as D (7 bases). V was cut by 4 bases and J by 6 bases, with 19 bases left in between. This CDR3 has 15 amino acids. Germline-derived CDR1 and CDR2 are SGHAT and FQNNGV. The CDR3 region is CASSSGGRGRREQYF. The CDR3 DNA reads as TGTGCCAGCAGCTCCGGGGGGCGGGGACGCCGCGAGCAGTACTTC.

This chain connects TRBV4-1 to TRBJ1-2, with D tentatively TRBD1 (5 bases). The CDR3 totals 14 residues. V lost 1 base, J lost 4 bases, and 10 bases lay in between. CDR1 is MGHRA, CDR2 YSYEKL, per germline. The CDR3 bases are TGCGCCAGCAGCCAAGTCGAGGGGCCCTATGGCTACACCTTC. Protein product: CASSQVEGPYGYTF.

The chain joins TRBV7-9 to TRBJ1-1; maybe TRBD1 (6 bases). The CDR3 has 16 amino acids. The V and J ends lost 0 bases and 4 bases respectively, with 15 bases between them. Germline V gives CDR1 SEHNR, CDR2 FQNEAQ (reference sequence). The CDR3 here is CASSLAKGRGGTEAFF. CDR3 nucleotide sequence: TGTGCCAGCAGCTTAGCCAAAGGGAGGGGGGGCACTGAAGCTTTCTTT. The full variable domain, its missing parts supplied by reference TRBV7-9 and TRBJ1-1, is DTGVSQNPRHKITKRGQNVTFRCDPISEHNRLYWYRQTLGQGPEFLTYFQNEAQLEKSRLLSDRFSAERPKGSFSTLEIQRTEQGDSAMYLCASSLAKGRGGTEAFFGQGTRLTVV.

The chain couples TRBV19 to TRBJ2-5; TRBD2 might be the D (5 bases). Deletions cut 1 base from V and 4 bases from J, with 16 bases between. Germline V lookup: CDR1 LNHDA, CDR2 SQIVND (reference sequence). The CDR3 is 16 residues long. CDR3 nucleotides: TGTGCCAGTAGTATAGTCCCGGAGGTGGGCCCAGAGACCCAGTACTTC. As protein: CASSIVPEVGPETQYF.

This clone has a single count. V gene TRBV9 combines with J gene TRBJ2-1, with a tentative D call TRBD2 (5 bases). This CDR3 spans 13 amino acids. V shed 3 bases and J shed 8 bases, with 12 bases lying between them. Germline CDR1 SGDLS, CDR2 YYNGEE. The CDR3: CASSGEMMDEQFF. The CDR3, as DNA: TGTGCCAGCAGCGGGGAGATGATGGATGAGCAGTTCTTC.

Points on this clone: At one of its ends the junction is not consistent with the germline gene, which may arise from a read error. The gene calls are TRBV7-7 and TRBJ2-1; TRBD2 aligns across 9 bases. This CDR3 contains 15 residues. Germline loops: CDR1 SSHAT, CDR2 FNYEAQ (reference sequence). CDR3 DNA: TGTGCTAGCAGCCCCTCTAGCGGGGTATACAATGAGCAGTTCTTC. Translating gives CASSPSSGVYNEQFF. The full variable domain, completed using reference TRBV7-7 and TRBJ2-1, is GAGVSQSPRYKVTKRGQDVTLRCDPISSHATLYWYQQALGQGPEFLTYFNYEAQPDKSGLPSDRFSAERPEGSISTLTIQRTEQRDSAMYRCASSPSSGVYNEQFFGPGTRLTVL.

The table lists this clone with a count of one. The chain is built from TRBV6-5 and TRBJ2-1, with D hard to call. V lost 6 bases and J 2 bases, leaving 14 bases between the germline ends. This CDR3 is built from 15 residues. CDR1 MNHEY and CDR2 SVGAGI come from the germline V gene. CDR3 sequence reads: CASRKLRRTYNEQFF. The CDR3, as DNA: TGTGCCAGCAGAAAACTACGACGGACCTACAATGAGCAGTTCTTC.

As for this clone: Distinct nucleotide sequences in the sample also encode this CDR3. This chain connects TRBV6-1 to TRBJ2-3; TRBD2 agrees at 13 bases. The germline V gene has CDR1 MNHNS and CDR2 SASEGT. The CDR3 covers 17 residues. Trimming removed 1 base from V and 4 bases from J; junction bases left unmatched: 5. The DNA of the CDR3 is TGTGCCAGCAGTGAAGTTACTAGCGGGGGGGCATCAGATACGCAGTATTTT. Encoded protein: CASSEVTSGGASDTQYF.

V usage is TRBV7-2 and J usage is TRBJ1-5, with D uncertain. From germline, CDR1 is SGHTA and CDR2 FQGNSA. Trimming pared 4 bases from V and 6 bases from J, leaving 7 bases between. The CDR3 runs to 12 residues. CDR3 sequence (DNA): TGTGCCAGCAGCTGGAAAGGTCAGCCCCAGCATTTT. It specifies CASSWKGQPQHF.